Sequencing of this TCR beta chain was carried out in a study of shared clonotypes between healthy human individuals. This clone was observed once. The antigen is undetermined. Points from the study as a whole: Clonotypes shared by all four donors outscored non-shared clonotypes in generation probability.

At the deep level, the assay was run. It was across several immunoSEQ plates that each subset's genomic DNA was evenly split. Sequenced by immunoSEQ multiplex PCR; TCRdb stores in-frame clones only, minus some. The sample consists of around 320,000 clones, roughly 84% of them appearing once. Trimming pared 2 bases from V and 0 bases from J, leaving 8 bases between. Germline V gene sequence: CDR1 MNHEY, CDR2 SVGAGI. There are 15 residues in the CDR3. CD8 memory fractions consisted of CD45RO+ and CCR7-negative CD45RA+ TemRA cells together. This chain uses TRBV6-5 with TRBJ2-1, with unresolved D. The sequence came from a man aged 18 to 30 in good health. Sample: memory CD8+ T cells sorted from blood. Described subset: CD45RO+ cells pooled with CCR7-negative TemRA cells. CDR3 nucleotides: TGTGCCAGCAGTTACGGGGTCAGCTCCTACAATGAGCAGTTCTTC. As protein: CASSYGVSSYNEQFF.